Here is one T cell receptor (beta chain) with its context. Antigen unknown. These data originate in a study of T cells in localized non-small cell lung cancer. The J segment lost 6 bases and the V segment lost 0 bases, leaving 4 bases of the junction unmatched. The CDR3 covers 14 residues. The germline gives CDR1 MNHEY, CDR2 SVGAGI. General study findings and limits: Paired adjacent lung recovered a median around 60 of the top 100 tumor clones. Longer overall survival associated with higher blood T cell density; shorter survival with higher adjacent-lung clonality.

Sequenced by immunoSEQ multiplex PCR; TCRdb stores in-frame clones only, minus some. The sample holds some 140,000 clones, 80% to 90% seen once. Here the sequenced sample was peripheral blood, taken before any cancer treatment. The rearrangement links TRBV6-5 to TRBJ2-7; TRBD2 agrees at 8 bases. The receptor comes from a female donor older than 55 with stage I lung adenocarcinoma. Here the CDR3 reads CASSYSEAGVEQYF. The CDR3 DNA sequence: TGTGCCAGCAGTTACTCCGAAGCGGGAGTCGAGCAGTACTTC.